The source of this T cell receptor (beta chain) is a study of blood T cell repertoires in COVID-19. Study information: Acute and convalescent COVID-19 samples came from the United States, Italy and Spain.

TCRdb keeps only in-frame clones here, not all; method: immunoSEQ multiplex PCR. Among fewer than 100,000 clones, 86% were seen once, and the ten largest hold 10%. J lost 9 bases, V lost 4 bases, and 6 bases had no gene match. Germline CDR1 and CDR2: LNHDA and SQIVND (reference sequence). The CDR3 contains 13 residues. The TCR originated in a man in his fifties with acute or convalescent COVID-19. V gene TRBV19 combines with J gene TRBJ2-1; 7 bases align to TRBD2. The sequencing input was peripheral blood. CDR3 amino acids: CASSTREQVEQFF. The CDR3 DNA follows: TGTGCCAGTAGTACGCGGGAGCAGGTTGAGCAGTTCTTC.